The entry below gives a single T cell receptor beta chain sequence along with its context. What it binds is not known. TCRdb's table, derived via immunoSEQ multiplex PCR, lists solely in-frame clones and lacks some. The sample lists more than 200,000 clones, more than 75% occurring once. The CDR3 extends over 14 amino acids. Between the trimmed V and J ends, which lost 7 bases and 0 bases, there was a span of 13 bases. Germline values: CDR1 GTSNPN, CDR2 SVGIG (reference sequence). These data belong to a study of cytomegalovirus exposure and HLA in healthy donors. Study-wide context: The 95 to 150 validation repertoires used a platform that matched the one used for the approximately 690 first-cohort repertoires, as a later analysis reported. Study results and caveats: According to the study, 160 or so TCR beta chains were cytomegalovirus-associated. The authors confirmed in vitro that a few CMV-associated chains were specific for CMV antigens. Published work reported that the classifier diagnosed cytomegalovirus status with high specificity and sensitivity.

The receptor was isolated from a young man in good health and CMV-seropositive. The chain links TRBV30 to TRBJ2-1; no clear D gene. The sequencing input was PBMCs. The DNA of the CDR3 is TGTGCCTACGATGACTCAAACTCCTACAATGAGCAGTTCTTC. Translation gives CAYDDSNSYNEQFF.